The TCR beta chain described here comes from a study of blood T cell repertoires in COVID-19. The overall study: COVID-19 samples collected from the United States, Italy and Spain covered acute and convalescent phases.

This clone was picked up one time. Donors of Cohort 3 who recovered were those that had two negative PCRs, clearance, or symptom resolution. TCRdb's table, derived via immunoSEQ multiplex PCR, lists solely in-frame clones and lacks some. The table includes 250,000 to 300,000 clones, nearly 90% detected once. CDR1 is MDHEN and CDR2 is SYDVKM in the germline V gene. V was clipped by 5 bases and J by 3 bases; unmatched bases: 3. This CDR3 has 13 residues. This chain uses TRBV28 with TRBJ2-5; 7 positions match TRBD1. The sequenced sample was PBMCs or T cells enriched from blood (not recorded which). The clonotype was recovered from a woman aged 55-69 years who had recovered from COVID-19. The CDR3: CASSTTGKETQYF. CDR3 bases: TGTGCCAGCAGTACGACAGGGAAAGAGACCCAGTACTTC.